This T cell receptor beta chain stems from a study of cytomegalovirus exposure and HLA in healthy donors. Note on this clone: As yet, its antigen is unknown.

Trimming at V came to 4 bases and at J to 5 bases, leaving 6 bases not matched to a gene. This CDR3 has 15 amino acids. The germline CDR1 and CDR2 sequences are SGHDN and FVKESK. The PCR was carried out with 60 Vbeta primers and 13 Jbeta primers. TCRdb keeps only in-frame clones here, not all; method: immunoSEQ multiplex PCR. The sample yields 160,000 or so clones, around 73% seen once. The study, taken as a whole, reports: Many donors shared some public TCRs, even though most TCR sequences were rare. High specificity and sensitivity for cytomegalovirus status were reported for the classifier.

The source is a male donor in good health and CMV-seronegative. This chain uses TRBV14 with TRBJ1-1, with TRBD1 matching over 11 bases. The sequenced sample consisted of PBMCs. The CDR3 coding sequence is TGTGCCAGCAGCCTTCGGACAGGGGGCCGAACTGAAGCTTTCTTT. Amino acids: CASSLRTGGRTEAFF.